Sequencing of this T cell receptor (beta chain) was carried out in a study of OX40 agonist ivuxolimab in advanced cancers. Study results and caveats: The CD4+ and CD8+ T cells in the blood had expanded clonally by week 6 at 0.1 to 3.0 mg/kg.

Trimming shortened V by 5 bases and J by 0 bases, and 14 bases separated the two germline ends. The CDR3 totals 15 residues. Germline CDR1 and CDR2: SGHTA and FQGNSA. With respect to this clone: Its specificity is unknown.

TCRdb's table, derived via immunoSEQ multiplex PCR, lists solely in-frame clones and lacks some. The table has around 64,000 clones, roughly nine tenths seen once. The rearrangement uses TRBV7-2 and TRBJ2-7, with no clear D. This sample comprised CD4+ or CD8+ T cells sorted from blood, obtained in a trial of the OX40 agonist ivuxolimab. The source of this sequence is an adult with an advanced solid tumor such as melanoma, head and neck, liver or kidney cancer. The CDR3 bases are TGTGCCAGCAGCCTCGGGTTACTCATCTCCTACGAGCAGTACTTC. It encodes CASSLGLLISYEQYF.